The next 14 T cell receptor beta chains were all read from a single sample in a study of blood T cell repertoires in COVID-19. Repertoires were generated with immunoSEQ multiplex PCR, while TCRdb's copy carries only in-frame clones and drops some. The repertoire holds approximately 34,000 clones, with around nine tenths as singletons. The specimen was peripheral blood. These TCRs come from a human donor in a cohort sampled during active COVID-19.

The CDR3 coding sequence is TGTGCCAGCTCACCAGGACTCAGCGCCCTACTCGAGCAGTACTTC. Protein: CASSPGLSALLEQYF. This sequence joins TRBV18 and TRBJ2-7; TRBD2 might be the D (5 bases). Deletions cut 2 bases from V and 6 bases from J, with 17 bases between. CDR3 length: 15 residues. CDR1 and CDR2 from the germline V gene are KGHSH and LQKENI.

This chain links TRBV7-2 with TRBJ2-1, with 10 nucleotides matching TRBD1. The V segment lost 5 bases and the J segment 9 bases; nucleotides outside the gene matches: 13. From germline, CDR1 is SGHTA and CDR2 FQGNSA. The CDR3 covers 16 residues. The CDR3 nucleotides are TGTGCCAGCAGCGGGTTCTTGGACAGGGGGTCAACTGAGCAGTTCTTC. It specifies CASSGFLDRGSTEQFF.

This clone occurred a few times. The rearrangement joins TRBV3-1 (or the pseudogene TRBV3-2) to TRBJ2-7; no definite D call. The CDR3 is 15 residues long. The V end lost 0 bases, the J end lost 7 bases, and 16 bases lay between the germline ends. Germline V gene data show CDR1 as LGHDT and CDR2 as YNNKEL (reference sequence). CDR3 amino acids: CASSQDHRIPEEQYF. The DNA for the CDR3 is TGTGCCAGCAGCCAAGACCACAGAATCCCTGAGGAGCAGTACTTC.

V and J are TRBV4-3 and TRBJ2-7, with D perhaps matching TRBD2 (5 bases). The germline CDR1 and CDR2 sequences are LGHNA and YSLEER. This CDR3 is built from 14 residues. The V gene lost 0 bases and the J gene lost 6 bases, with 12 bases spanning the gap. Written as DNA, the CDR3 is TGCGCCAGCAGCCAAGAGGCTCGGGGAACCGAGCAGTACTTC. Protein: CASSQEARGTEQYF.

The gene calls are TRBV2 and TRBJ2-2, with a weak D call TRBD1 (5 bases). V was clipped by 5 bases and J by 2 bases, with 18 bases between them. The CDR3 has 17 amino acids. CDR1 and CDR2 from the germline V gene are SNHLY and FYNNEI. The CDR3 sequence is CASSPIWGRRNTGELFF. The CDR3 nucleotides read TGTGCCAGCAGTCCCATTTGGGGCAGGAGAAACACCGGGGAGCTGTTTTTT.

The chain recombines TRBV30 with TRBJ2-7, with 7 nucleotides matching TRBD1. The CDR3 length is 13 residues. The V gene end was trimmed by 1 base and the J gene end by 3 bases; junction bases not matched to a gene: 3. Germline V gives CDR1 GTSNPN, CDR2 SVGIG (reference sequence). The CDR3 region is CAWSGTGLYEQYF. The CDR3 bases are TGTGCCTGGAGTGGGACAGGCCTCTACGAGCAGTACTTC.

This clone showed up just once. The V gene is TRBV28, the J gene TRBJ1-5, with D maybe TRBD1 (6 bases). The V and J ends lost 2 bases and 0 bases respectively, with 14 bases between them. Germline CDR1 MDHEN, CDR2 SYDVKM. CDR3 length equals 17 residues. Here the CDR3 reads CASSLQQGYYSNQPQHF. CDR3 DNA: TGTGCCAGCAGTTTACAACAGGGATACTATAGCAATCAGCCCCAGCATTTT.

This clone was counted a single time. The V and J genes are TRBV7-2 and TRBJ2-5; maybe TRBD2 (7 bases). Trimming cost V 1 base and J 1 base, with 10 bases left between them. The CDR3 is made up of 15 amino acids. Looked up from germline, CDR1 is SGHTA and CDR2 is FQGNSA. This chain's CDR3 is CASSLGGGGQETQYF. CDR3 bases: TGTGCCAGCAGCTTAGGAGGGGGGGGCCAAGAGACCCAGTACTTC. Supplemented by reference TRBV7-2 and TRBJ2-5, the full variable domain reads GAGVSQSPSNKVTEKGKDVELRCDPISGHTALYWYRQSLGQGLEFLIYFQGNSAPDKSGLPSDRFSAERTGGSVSTLTIQRTQQEDSAVYLCASSLGGGGQETQYFGPGTRLLVL.

CDR3 region: CASSRTGIFYEQYF. The CDR3 DNA is TGTGCCAGCAGTCGGACAGGGATATTTTACGAGCAGTACTTC. The chain uses TRBV27 and TRBJ2-7, with 8 nucleotides matching TRBD1. The CDR3 has 14 amino acids. The germline V gene has CDR1 MNHEY and CDR2 SMNVEV (reference sequence). With V trimmed by 5 bases and J by 4 bases, 7 bases remained unmatched.

The chain employs TRBV14 and TRBJ1-2, with D hard to call. CDR3 length: 16 amino acids. Germline V gives CDR1 SGHDN, CDR2 FVKESK. Trimming pared 2 bases from V and 6 bases from J, leaving 19 bases between. Written as DNA, the CDR3 is TGTGCCAGCAGCCAAAGTGGGGAGTCGGATATTAATGGCTACACCTTC. Translating it yields CASSQSGESDINGYTF.

This sequence joins TRBV27 and TRBJ2-4, with a tentative D call TRBD1 (5 bases). The CDR3 is made up of 15 amino acids. V lost 4 bases, J lost 6 bases, and 16 bases lay in between. CDR1 MNHEY and CDR2 SMNVEV come from the germline V gene (reference sequence). CDR3 loop: CASSSPQGRGNIQYF. The CDR3 bases are TGTGCCAGCAGTTCTCCCCAGGGAAGGGGAAACATTCAGTACTTC.

The genes are TRBV21-1 and TRBJ2-1; TRBD1 is taken as the D call from the table, unchecked against the DNA. TRBV21-1 is a known pseudogene. The CDR3 is 14 amino acids. The CDR3: CASSSRDRVVEQFF. The CDR3 DNA is TGTGCCAGCAGCTCCCGGGACAGGGTTGTTGAGCAGTTCTTC.

The V gene is TRBV4-1, the J gene TRBJ2-7; TRBD2 agrees at 9 bases. The ends lost 1 base at V and 3 bases at J; junction bases unmatched: 7. This CDR3 spans 16 amino acids. The germline gives CDR1 MGHRA, CDR2 YSYEKL. CDR3 residues: CASSQVTGTSNYEQYF. CDR3 DNA: TGCGCCAGCAGCCAAGTTACCGGGACTAGCAACTACGAGCAGTACTTC.

This chain joins TRBV24-1 and TRBJ1-2, with D unresolved. V dropped 6 bases and J dropped 6 bases, with 10 bases sitting between them. CDR1 is KGHDR and CDR2 is SFDVKD in the germline V gene. The CDR3 is made up of 12 amino acids. The CDR3 DNA is TGTGCCACCAGTAATACTAGAGATGGCTACACCTTC. It yields the protein CATSNTRDGYTF.